One and the same sample provided the 11 T cell receptor beta chains below, sequenced in a study of T-cell reconstitution after alpha-beta-depleted transplantation in children. Unique molecular identifiers were incorporated when the TCRbeta library was constructed. TCRdb re-called the PCR reads through MiXCR, storing one row per CDR3 protein. Of roughly 420,000 distinct CDR3 sequences in the sample, about 16% are singletons; the top ten hold approximately 29%. Sequencing was performed on PBMCs, mostly from graft donor cells, taken 360 days after TCRalphabeta/CD19-depleted stem cell transplant. These receptors were collected from a boy younger than two who had a stem cell transplant for Wiskott-Aldrich syndrome, so the T cells may come from the graft donor.

The sample holds a few counts of this clonotype. The chain has TRBV9 and TRBJ2-2; unclear D gene. The CDR3 runs 14 residues. V was cut by 0 bases and J by 6 bases, with 9 bases left in between. CDR1 is SGDLS, CDR2 YYNGEE, per germline. As DNA, the CDR3 is TGTGCCAGCAGCGTAGACGGACCCCCCGGGGAGCTGTTTTTT. Amino acids: CASSVDGPPGELFF.

J is TRBJ2-7 and V is TRBV4-3; D gene ambiguous. The CDR3 runs 14 residues. In germline, CDR1 is LGHNA, CDR2 YSLEER. The V and J ends lost 0 bases and 1 base respectively, with 7 bases between them. The CDR3 DNA sequence: TGCGCCAGCAGCCAAGATTCAGATTCCTACGAGCAGTACTTC. Its protein product is CASSQDSDSYEQYF.

The chain joins TRBV7-9 to TRBJ2-3; 9 bases fit TRBD1. J lost 5 bases, V lost 1 base, and 7 bases had no gene match. The CDR3 spans 16 residues. Germline V gene data show CDR1 as SEHNR and CDR2 as FQNEAQ (reference sequence). The CDR3 loop is CASSLGFRDREDTQYF. Here the CDR3 DNA reads TGTGCCAGCAGCTTAGGTTTTCGGGACAGGGAAGATACGCAGTATTTT.

V and J are TRBV7-2 and TRBJ2-1; 7 bases are a match to TRBD2. From germline, CDR1 is SGHTA and CDR2 FQGNSA. The CDR3 runs 14 residues. The junction had 10 bases not matched to a gene; V was cut back by 4 bases and J by 10 bases. CDR3 sequence reads: CASSWASGTGEQFF. In nucleotides, the CDR3 is TGTGCCAGCAGCTGGGCTAGCGGTACTGGGGAGCAGTTCTTC.

The rearrangement links TRBV4-3 to TRBJ2-7; a possible D gene is TRBD1 (5 bases). Per the germline V gene, CDR1 is LGHNA and CDR2 is YSLEER. The CDR3 has 16 amino acids. V gave up 0 bases and J gave up 0 bases, with 12 bases separating them. In DNA, the CDR3 is TGCGCCAGCAGCCAAGAAGTCAGGACATACTCCTACGAGCAGTACTTC. Its protein is CASSQEVRTYSYEQYF.

The rearrangement uses TRBV4-3 and TRBJ2-3; possibly TRBD2 for D (5 bases). The CDR3 is 15 amino acids. The germline gives CDR1 LGHNA, CDR2 YSLEER. Trimming left V 0 bases short and J 3 bases short, with 10 bases between. This CDR3 is CASSQDPRRTDTQYF. The CDR3, as DNA: TGCGCCAGCAGCCAAGATCCTAGGAGGACAGATACGCAGTATTTT.

This clonotype was picked up a small number of times. V usage is TRBV20-1 and J usage is TRBJ2-7; D could derive from TRBD1 or TRBD2 (5 bases each). The V gene's germline CDR1 is DFQATT and CDR2 SNEGSKA (reference sequence). With 3 bases removed from V and 2 bases from J, the gap between germline ends came to 8 bases. The CDR3 covers 12 residues. The CDR3: CSASGGTYEQYF. CDR3 coding DNA: TGCAGTGCTAGTGGGGGTACCTACGAGCAGTACTTC.

The chain carries TRBV3-1 and TRBJ2-3, with D unresolved. With 3 bases removed from V and 9 bases from J, the gap between germline ends came to 10 bases. Germline CDR1 LGHDT, CDR2 YNNKEL (reference sequence). The CDR3 loop spans 12 amino acids. As DNA, the CDR3 is TGTGCCAGCAGCCAGAGAGACTGGACGCAGTATTTT. It is translated as CASSQRDWTQYF.

This clonotype has a handful of counts. The V call is TRBV18, the J call TRBJ2-2; D unresolved. Per the germline V gene, CDR1 is KGHSH and CDR2 is LQKENI. The CDR3 extends over 12 amino acids. V was trimmed by 1 base and J by 7 bases, leaving 4 bases between them. CDR3 protein: CASSPQGGELFF. CDR3 DNA sequence: TGTGCCAGCTCACCACAGGGCGGGGAGCTGTTTTTT.

CDR3 bases: TGTGCCAGCTCACCACTGGGCAAGGGCACTGAAGCTTTCTTT. Amino acid sequence: CASSPLGKGTEAFF. The chain recombines TRBV18 with TRBJ1-1; no clear D gene. V lost 1 base, J lost 4 bases, and 10 bases lay in between. In germline, CDR1 is KGHSH, CDR2 LQKENI. The CDR3 is 14 residues long.

This clonotype has a handful of counts. The V and J genes are TRBV7-9 and TRBJ2-1, with a tentative D call TRBD2 (6 bases). V dropped 7 bases and J dropped 0 bases, with 16 bases sitting between them. This CDR3 region has 16 residues. CDR1 and CDR2 from the germline V gene are SEHNR and FQNEAQ (reference sequence). The CDR3 DNA is TGTGCCAGCAAAAGGCGGGAATCGGACTCCTACAATGAGCAGTTCTTC. It encodes CASKRRESDSYNEQFF.